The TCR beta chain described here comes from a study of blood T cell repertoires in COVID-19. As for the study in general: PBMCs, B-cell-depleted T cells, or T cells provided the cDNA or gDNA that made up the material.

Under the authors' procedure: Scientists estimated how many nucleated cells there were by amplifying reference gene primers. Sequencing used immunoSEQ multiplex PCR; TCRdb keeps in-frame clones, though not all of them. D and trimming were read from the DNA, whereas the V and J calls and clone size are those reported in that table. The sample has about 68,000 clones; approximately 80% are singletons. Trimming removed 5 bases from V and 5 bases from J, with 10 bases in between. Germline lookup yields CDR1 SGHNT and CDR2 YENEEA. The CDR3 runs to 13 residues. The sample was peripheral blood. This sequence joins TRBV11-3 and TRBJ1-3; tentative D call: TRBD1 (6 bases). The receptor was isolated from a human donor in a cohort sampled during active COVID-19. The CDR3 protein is CASSPGQRNTIYF. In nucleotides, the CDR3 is TGTGCCAGCAGCCCCGGACAGCGAAACACCATATATTTT.